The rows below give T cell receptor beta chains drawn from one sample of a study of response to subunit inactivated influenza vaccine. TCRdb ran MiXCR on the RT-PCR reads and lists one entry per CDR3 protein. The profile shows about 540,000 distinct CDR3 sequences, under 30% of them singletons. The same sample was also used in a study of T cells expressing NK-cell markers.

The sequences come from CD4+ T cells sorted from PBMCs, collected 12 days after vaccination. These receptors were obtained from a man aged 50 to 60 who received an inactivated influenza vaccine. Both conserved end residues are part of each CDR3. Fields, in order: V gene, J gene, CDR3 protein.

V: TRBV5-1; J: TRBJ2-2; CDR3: CASSRDRGFAGELFF
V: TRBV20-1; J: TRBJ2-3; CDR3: CSASLIYPRTDTQYF
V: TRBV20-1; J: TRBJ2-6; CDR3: CSARGRDGYSGANVLTF
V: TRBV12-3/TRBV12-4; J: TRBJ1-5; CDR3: CASSLRGIGLSNQPQHF
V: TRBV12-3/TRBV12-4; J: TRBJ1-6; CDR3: CASSLEGAGGTPLHF
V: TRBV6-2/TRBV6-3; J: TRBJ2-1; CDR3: CASSSGLLTNEQFF
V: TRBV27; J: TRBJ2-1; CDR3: CASSLFGNRGMNEQFF
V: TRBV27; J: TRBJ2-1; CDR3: CASSFAAGVNNEQFF
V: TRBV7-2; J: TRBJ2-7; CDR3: CASSLAGDLYEQYF
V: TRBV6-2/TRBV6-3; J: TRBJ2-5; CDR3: CASSYSGRQETQYF
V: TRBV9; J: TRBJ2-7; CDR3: CASSVDVSPVNEQYF
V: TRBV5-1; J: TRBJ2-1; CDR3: CASSPPQGVRDNEQFF
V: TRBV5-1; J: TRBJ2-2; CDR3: CASSSGTGNTGELFF
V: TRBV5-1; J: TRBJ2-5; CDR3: CASRQGLQETQYF
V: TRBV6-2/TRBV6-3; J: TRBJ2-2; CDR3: CASSSLSRLTGELFF
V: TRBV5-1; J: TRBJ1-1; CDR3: CASRDVPRENTEAFF
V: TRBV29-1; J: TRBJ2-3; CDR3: CSVGGLEFWDTQYF
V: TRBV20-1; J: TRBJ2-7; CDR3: CSARVGGGAYEQYF
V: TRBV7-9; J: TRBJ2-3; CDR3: CASNRHRETTDTQYF
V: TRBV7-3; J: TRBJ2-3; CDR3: CASSLGLAGVVDTQYF
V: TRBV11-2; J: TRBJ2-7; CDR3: CASSLGGARRQYF
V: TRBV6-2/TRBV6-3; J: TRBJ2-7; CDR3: CASRQTDRNYEQYF
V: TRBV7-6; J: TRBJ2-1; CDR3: CASSSRVPHEQFF
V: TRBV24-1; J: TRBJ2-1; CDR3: CATSDIGATVNEQFF
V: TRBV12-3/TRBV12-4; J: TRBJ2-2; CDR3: CASRQTVTNTGELFF
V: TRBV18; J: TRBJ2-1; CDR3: CASSPLGRTSYNEQFF
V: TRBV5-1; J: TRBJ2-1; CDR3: CASSLGFMGGRNEQFF
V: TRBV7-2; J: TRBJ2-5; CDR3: CASRYRETQYF